These T cell receptor beta chains were read from a single sample in a study of T cell responses to AZD1222 COVID-19 vaccine. The protocol was immunoSEQ multiplex PCR, while the TCRdb copy is restricted to in-frame clones and leaves out a portion. The sample contains around 96,000 clones, around 90% of which appear only once. Here the sequenced sample was peripheral blood, taken 28 days after the second AZD1222 dose. Every receptor here comes from an adult who received the AZD1222 COVID-19 vaccine. Both conserved end residues are part of each CDR3. The D gene is left open where the match is weak. Size values are once, few and many counts, or a class for expanded clones, and some rows have none.

size	D	V	J	CDR3	DNA
.	TRBD1	TRBV5-5	TRBJ2-7	CASTPQLTGGYEQYF	TGTGCCAGCACCCCCCAGCTGACAGGGGGCTACGAGCAGTACTTC
.	TRBD2	TRBV6-4	TRBJ2-1	CASSQLAGGYNEQFF	TGTGCCAGCAGTCAACTAGCGGGAGGTTACAATGAGCAGTTCTTC
.	.	TRBV2	TRBJ1-5	CASSAQSHSNQPQHF	TGTGCCAGCAGTGCCCAGAGTCATAGCAATCAGCCCCAGCATTTT
.	.	TRBV28	TRBJ1-4	CASSLLDRKEEKLFF	TGTGCCAGCAGTTTACTCGACAGGAAGGAGGAAAAACTGTTTTTT
.	.	TRBV30	TRBJ1-1	CAWSVTAGDTEAFF	TGTGCCTGGAGTGTCACAGCCGGGGACACTGAAGCTTTCTTT
.	.	TRBV19	TRBJ2-2	CASKLWNTGELFF	TGTGCCAGTAAACTGTGGAACACCGGGGAGCTGTTTTTT
.	.	TRBV18	TRBJ2-7	CASSPEGSEQYF	TGTGCCAGCTCACCAGAGGGATCCGAGCAGTACTTC
few	TRBD1	TRBV18	TRBJ1-1	CASSPKGRTGNTEAFF	TGTGCCAGCTCACCAAAGGGACGGACAGGTAACACTGAAGCTTTCTTT
.	.	TRBV30	TRBJ2-7	CAWSVAHEQYF	TGTGCCTGGAGTGTAGCCCACGAGCAGTACTTC
.	TRBD1	TRBV7-9	TRBJ1-6	CASTSWGQGAGGVISPLHF	TGTGCCAGCACCTCTTGGGGACAGGGCGCTGGAGGGGTAATTTCACCCCTCCACTTT
.	.	TRBV28	TRBJ1-4	CASSRPGGSNEKLFF	TGTGCCAGCAGTCGGCCGGGGGGATCTAATGAAAAACTGTTTTTT
.	.	TRBV9	TRBJ2-7	CASSVRGLGYEQYF	TGTGCCAGCAGCGTACGGGGACTCGGCTACGAGCAGTACTTC
.	.	TRBV6-5	TRBJ1-1	CASSPQGNTEAFF	TGTGCCAGCAGCCCACAGGGGAACACTGAAGCTTTCTTT
.	.	TRBV7-3	TRBJ2-7	CANSVEVNYYEQYF	TGTGCCAATTCGGTTGAGGTTAATTACTACGAGCAGTACTTC
.	.	TRBV11-2	TRBJ1-2	CASSPLQGPNYGYTF	TGTGCCAGCAGCCCGCTACAGGGTCCTAACTATGGCTACACCTTC
once	.	TRBV29-1	TRBJ2-2	CSVDRRGAGELFF	TGCAGCGTTGACAGGCGAGGGGCCGGGGAGCTGTTTTTT